What follows are 9 T cell receptor beta chains derived from one specimen sequenced in a study of CD8+ T cells in alopecia areata. It was cDNA, reverse transcribed from extracted RNA, that served as the sequencing template. TCRdb's copy holds only in-frame clones and misses some; the assay was immunoSEQ multiplex PCR. This sample carries around 180,000 clones, around three fifths of them seen once, and the ten largest clones take about 1.3%. Treatment noted: oral pan-JAK inhibitor, 5-10 mg twice daily. The starting material was CD4+ T cells sorted from blood, obtained at week 49, from a patient treated with tofacitinib. These receptors came from a human donor with alopecia areata.

At least ten counts were recorded for this clone. The genes are TRBV7-2 and TRBJ2-2, with TRBD1 matching 7 bases. Germline CDR1 is SGHTA and CDR2 is FQGNSA. The CDR3 contains 15 residues. Losses at the gene ends were 2 bases for V and 4 bases for J; bases not matched to a gene: 4. The CDR3 DNA sequence: TGTGCCAGCAGCTTATCAACAGGGGCCACCGGGGAGCTGTTTTTT. It is translated as CASSLSTGATGELFF.

This clone was picked up a small number of times. The chain links TRBV6-5 to TRBJ2-1, with D tentatively TRBD1 (7 bases). Germline CDR1 and CDR2: MNHEY and SVGAGI. This CDR3 has 15 amino acids. V dropped 8 bases and J dropped 0 bases, with 14 bases sitting between them. CDR3 nucleotides: TGTGCCAGCCAGGGGGGCTACAGCTCCTACAATGAGCAGTTCTTC. Its protein is CASQGGYSSYNEQFF.

This clone was detected only a few times. V and J are TRBV4-3 and TRBJ2-1; 12 nucleotides line up with TRBD2. This CDR3 has 17 amino acids. Germline CDR1 is LGHNA and CDR2 is YSLEER. Losses at the gene ends were 1 base for V and 7 bases for J; bases not matched to a gene: 8. The CDR3 loop reads CASSQADGLAGRNEQFF. The DNA of the CDR3 is TGCGCCAGCAGCCAAGCAGACGGACTAGCGGGGAGGAATGAGCAGTTCTTC.

This clone was recorded a few times. The chain combines TRBV29-1 with TRBJ2-1; the D is unclear. This CDR3 region has 15 residues. The V end was cut by 8 bases, the J end by 5 bases, with 22 bases between. Germline CDR1 is SQVTM and CDR2 is ANQGSEA. CDR3 region: CSIARGVRTNNEQFF. CDR3 bases: TGCAGCATAGCTCGAGGAGTTCGAACCAACAATGAGCAGTTCTTC.

The chain joins TRBV2 to TRBJ2-1, with D perhaps matching TRBD1 or TRBD2 (6 bases each). This CDR3 region has 16 residues. V dropped 6 bases and J dropped 4 bases, with 19 bases sitting between them. Germline lookup yields CDR1 SNHLY and CDR2 FYNNEI. CDR3 in amino acids: CASSAGGTRLYNEQFF. As DNA, the CDR3 is TGTGCCAGCAGCGCCGGAGGGACACGGCTTTACAATGAGCAGTTCTTC.

The chain recombines TRBV2 with TRBJ2-6; D unclear. The V and J ends lost 10 bases and 4 bases respectively, with 14 bases between them. This CDR3 region has 14 residues. Germline V gene sequence: CDR1 SNHLY, CDR2 FYNNEI. The CDR3 is CAIPITPGANVLTF. The CDR3 bases are TGTGCCATCCCTATCACGCCCGGGGCCAACGTCCTGACTTTC.

This clone occurred a few times. The chain employs TRBV29-1 and TRBJ1-5; no firm D call. There are 11 residues in the CDR3. Trimming left V 3 bases short and J 16 bases short, with 16 bases between. The germline V gene has CDR1 SQVTM and CDR2 ANQGSEA. CDR3 DNA sequence: TGCAGCGTTGATATCAGCGGGGTATCACATTTT. Amino acids: CSVDISGVSHF.

As DNA, the CDR3 is TGCGCCAGCAGTTACGGGGTCGAAGCTTTCTTT. This sequence encodes CASSYGVEAFF. The rearrangement links TRBV23-1 to TRBJ1-1, with D uncertain. TRBV23-1 is flagged as an ORF with uncertain function. The CDR3 has 11 amino acids. Trimming took 5 bases from V and 8 from J, leaving 9 bases between them.

This clone was recorded once. The J gene is TRBJ1-6, the V gene TRBV6-5; the D is unclear. Trimming took off 6 bases at V and 5 bases at J, with 11 bases between the two ends. The CDR3 runs to 14 residues. The V gene's germline CDR1 is MNHEY and CDR2 SVGAGI. The DNA for the CDR3 is TGTGCCAGCAGGAACCGTGGAAATAATTCACCCCTCCACTTT. This gives the protein CASRNRGNNSPLHF.